The clone carrying this T cell receptor beta chain came up many times. Its antigen is unknown. These data belong to a study of T-cell reconstitution after alpha-beta-depleted transplantation in children. Notes on the study in general: Expanded graft clones, several hundred of them, were reportedly the source of alpha-beta T cells about two months after transplant.

Looked up from germline, CDR1 is SGHRS and CDR2 is YFSETQ. The CDR3 contains 14 residues. V lost 2 bases to trimming and J lost 0 bases, with 7 bases between them. Preparation of the TCRbeta library was carried out with unique molecular identifiers. MiXCR, applied by TCRdb to the PCR reads, yields one record per CDR3 protein. The sample holds about 310,000 distinct CDR3 sequences, about a quarter seen once. The specimen was PBMCs, mostly from graft donor cells, collected 180 days after TCRalphabeta/CD19-depleted stem cell transplant. The V gene is TRBV5-1, the J gene TRBJ2-3; no firm D call. The TCR comes from a male patient under 18 who had a stem cell transplant for acute lymphoblastic leukemia, so the T cells may come from the graft donor. CDR3 coding DNA: TGCGCCAGCAGCTTTCATTTCAGCACAGATACGCAGTATTTT. Its translation: CASSFHFSTDTQYF.